The present TCR beta chain was sequenced within a study of somatic mutations in cytotoxic T cells in rheumatoid arthritis. General study results and limits: Patients with rheumatoid arthritis did not differ significantly from age-matched healthy controls in CD8+ T-cell clonality. The slightly lower representation of TRBV07 among rheumatoid arthritis patients did not undergo correction for multiple comparisons.

Produced via immunoSEQ multiplex PCR; TCRdb's table is partial and in-frame only. The data contain about 19,000 clones, approximately 81% of them singletons. Deletions cut 2 bases from V and 6 bases from J, with 5 bases between. CDR3 size: 12 residues. CDR1 is MNHNY and CDR2 is SVGAGI in the germline V gene (reference sequence). Concerning this clone itself: What it binds is not known.

The source material was CD8+ T cells sorted from blood. The chain is built from TRBV6-6 and TRBJ2-1; no reliable D call. The TCR was taken from a woman in her thirties or forties with rheumatoid arthritis. In DNA, the CDR3 is TGTGCCAGCAGTTACGATAGCAATGAGCAGTTCTTC. Protein: CASSYDSNEQFF.